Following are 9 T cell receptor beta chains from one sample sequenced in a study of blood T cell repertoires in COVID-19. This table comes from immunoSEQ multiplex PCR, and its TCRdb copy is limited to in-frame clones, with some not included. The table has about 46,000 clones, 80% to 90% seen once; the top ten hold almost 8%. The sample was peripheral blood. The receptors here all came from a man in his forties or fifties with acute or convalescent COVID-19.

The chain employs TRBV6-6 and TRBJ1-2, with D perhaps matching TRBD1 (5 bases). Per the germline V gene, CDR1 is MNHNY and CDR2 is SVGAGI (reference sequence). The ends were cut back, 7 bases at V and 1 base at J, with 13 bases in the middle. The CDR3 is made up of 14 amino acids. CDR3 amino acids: CASNPRQFNYGYTF. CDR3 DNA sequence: TGTGCCAGCAACCCGCGACAGTTTAACTATGGCTACACCTTC.

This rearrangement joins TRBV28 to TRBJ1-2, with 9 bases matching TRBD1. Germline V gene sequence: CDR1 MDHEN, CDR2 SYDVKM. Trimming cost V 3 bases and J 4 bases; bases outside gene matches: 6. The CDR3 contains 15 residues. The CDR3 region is CASSLAYRGPYGYTF. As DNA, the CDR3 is TGTGCCAGCAGTTTGGCCTACAGGGGGCCCTATGGCTACACCTTC.

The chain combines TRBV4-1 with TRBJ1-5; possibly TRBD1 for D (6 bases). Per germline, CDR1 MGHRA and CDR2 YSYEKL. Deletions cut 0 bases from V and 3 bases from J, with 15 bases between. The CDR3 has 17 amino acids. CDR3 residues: CASSQDGYRVDNQPQHF. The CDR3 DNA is TGCGCCAGCAGCCAAGATGGGTACAGGGTGGACAATCAGCCCCAGCATTTT.

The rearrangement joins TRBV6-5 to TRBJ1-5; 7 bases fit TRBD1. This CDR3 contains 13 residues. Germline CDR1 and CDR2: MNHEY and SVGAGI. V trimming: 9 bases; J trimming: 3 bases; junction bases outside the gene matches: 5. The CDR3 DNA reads TGTGCCAGTTCACAGGGGTTCAATCAGCCCCAGCATTTT. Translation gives CASSQGFNQPQHF.

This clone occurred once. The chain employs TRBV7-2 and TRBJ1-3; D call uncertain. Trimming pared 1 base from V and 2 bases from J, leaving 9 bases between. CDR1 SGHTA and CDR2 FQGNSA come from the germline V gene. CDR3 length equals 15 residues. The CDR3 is CASSLVPETGNTIYF. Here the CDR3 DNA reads TGTGCCAGCAGCTTAGTTCCAGAAACTGGAAACACCATATATTTT.

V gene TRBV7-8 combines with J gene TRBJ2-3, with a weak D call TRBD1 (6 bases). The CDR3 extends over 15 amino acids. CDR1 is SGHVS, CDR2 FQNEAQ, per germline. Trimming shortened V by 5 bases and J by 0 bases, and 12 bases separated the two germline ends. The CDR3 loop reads CASSDVGASTDTQYF. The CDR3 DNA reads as TGTGCCAGCAGCGATGTGGGGGCGAGCACAGATACGCAGTATTTT.

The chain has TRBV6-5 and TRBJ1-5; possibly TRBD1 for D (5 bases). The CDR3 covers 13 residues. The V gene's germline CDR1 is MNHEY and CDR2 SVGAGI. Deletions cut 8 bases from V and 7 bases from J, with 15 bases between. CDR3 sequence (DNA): TGTGCCAGCCGGGAGGGGTCTTACCAGCCCCAGCATTTT. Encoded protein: CASREGSYQPQHF.

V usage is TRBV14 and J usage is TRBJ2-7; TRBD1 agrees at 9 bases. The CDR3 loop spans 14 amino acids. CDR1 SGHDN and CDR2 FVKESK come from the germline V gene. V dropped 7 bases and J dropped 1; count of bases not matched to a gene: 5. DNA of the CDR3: TGTGCCAGCAACGAACAGGGGGCATCCTACGAGCAGTACTTC. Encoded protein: CASNEQGASYEQYF. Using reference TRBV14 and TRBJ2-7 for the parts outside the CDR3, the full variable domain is EAGVTQFPSHSVIEKGQTVTLRCDPISGHDNLYWYRRVMGKEIKFLLHFVKESKQDESGMPNNRFLAERTGGTYSTLKVQPAELEDSGVYFCASNEQGASYEQYFGPGTRLTVT.

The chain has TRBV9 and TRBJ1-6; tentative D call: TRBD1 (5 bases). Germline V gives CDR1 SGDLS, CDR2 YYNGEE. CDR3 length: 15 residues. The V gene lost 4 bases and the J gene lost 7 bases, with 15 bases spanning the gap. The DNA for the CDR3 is TGTGCCAGCAGCACTTCTGGGGAGGGGAATTCACCCCTCCACTTT. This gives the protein CASSTSGEGNSPLHF.